This T cell receptor (beta chain) stems from a study of low-dose radiotherapy and immunotherapy resistance in tumors. Study as a whole: Given every two weeks, intravenous cyclophosphamide 200 mg/m2 preceded radiation and immunotherapy by one day.

Both TCRalpha and TCRbeta chains were reverse transcribed with V-gene-specific primers. TCRs underwent 20 PCR cycles of amplification with a constant-region primer and V-primer adapter. Isolated mRNA underwent amplification by in vitro transcription. TCRdb analysed the reads with MiXCR anew, one entry per CDR3 protein. The table has tens of thousands of distinct CDR3 sequences, about a sixth seen once. V shed 4 bases and J shed 1 base, with 10 bases lying between them. The CDR3 runs to 14 residues. This clonotype was counted ten times or more. The time point was: before trial treatment. It was nivolumab, ipilimumab, aspirin, low-dose cyclophosphamide and low-dose radiotherapy that donors received.

This TCR came from a male donor with prostate cancer. The V and J genes are TRBV12-3 or TRBV12-4 and TRBJ2-5; a weak D match, TRBD2 (5 bases). The specimen was PBMCs, collected before treatment. In nucleotides, the CDR3 is TGTGCCAGCAGTTCGGACTCCCCCCAAGAGACCCAGTACTTC. Its protein is CASSSDSPQETQYF.